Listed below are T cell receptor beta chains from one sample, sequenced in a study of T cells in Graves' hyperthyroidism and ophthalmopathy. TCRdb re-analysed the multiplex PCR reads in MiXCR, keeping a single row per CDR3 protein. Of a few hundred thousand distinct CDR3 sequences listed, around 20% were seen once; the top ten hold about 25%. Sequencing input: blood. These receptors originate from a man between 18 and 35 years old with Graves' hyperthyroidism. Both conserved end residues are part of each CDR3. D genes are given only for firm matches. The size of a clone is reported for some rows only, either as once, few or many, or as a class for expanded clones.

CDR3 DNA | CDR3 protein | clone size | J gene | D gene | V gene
TGTGCCAGCAGTGACGGTGGATTGAACACTGAAGCTTTCTTT | CASSDGGLNTEAFF | many | TRBJ1-1 | NA | TRBV2
TGTGCCTGGGCTAAGGGGGGGGGCAATCAGCCCCAGCATTTT | CAWAKGGGNQPQHF | few | TRBJ1-5 | NA | TRBV30
TGTGCCAGCACCCCTGGGAGGGGGAACTATGGCTACACCTTC | CASTPGRGNYGYTF | many | TRBJ1-2 | NA | TRBV2
TGCGCCAGCAGTATCTCGGGGGAGCTGTTTTTT | CASSISGELFF | many | TRBJ2-2 | NA | TRBV5-1
TGTGCCAGCAGCCGCCGGCTGACGACCCCCCAAGAGACCCAGTACTTC | CASSRRLTTPQETQYF | NA | TRBJ2-5 | NA | TRBV6-2/TRBV6-3
TGTGCCAGCAGTCTGGACAGGGTCAGGACCCAGTACTTC | CASSLDRVRTQYF | NA | TRBJ2-5 | TRBD1 | TRBV6-2/TRBV6-3
TGTGCCAGCAACTTAGGAGTGAGGTCGGCCTATGGCTACACCTTC | CASNLGVRSAYGYTF | NA | TRBJ1-2 | NA | TRBV7-9
TGTGCCAGCAGACTTGATGGGGGACAGCTTTATGGCTACACCTTC | CASRLDGGQLYGYTF | many | TRBJ1-2 | TRBD1 | TRBV6-1
TGTGCCACCAGCAGATCCCTAGCGGGGGAGCAGTACTTC | CATSRSLAGEQYF | many | TRBJ2-7 | TRBD2 | TRBV15
TGTGCCAGCAGCGTAGGGTATGGGCAGGGTCATGGCTACACCTTC | CASSVGYGQGHGYTF | many | TRBJ1-2 | NA | TRBV9
TGTGCCAGCAGCTTAGGCGGGGCTAGGCAAGAGACCCAGTACTTC | CASSLGGARQETQYF | many | TRBJ2-5 | NA | TRBV7-2
TGTGCCAGCAACGACCGGCAGGGATATGCTTTCTTT | CASNDRQGYAFF | many | TRBJ1-1 | NA | TRBV6-1
TGTGTCAGCAGCTCCGACGGCTCTTTTGTGAACACTGAAGCTTTCTTT | CVSSSDGSFVNTEAFF | NA | TRBJ1-1 | NA | TRBV11-2
TGTGCCAGCAGCTTAGCTACGGGACAGGGAAACATTCAGTACTTC | CASSLATGQGNIQYF | NA | TRBJ2-4 | TRBD1 | TRBV7-6
TGTGCCACCAGCAGAGATCGGTATGGCTACACCTTC | CATSRDRYGYTF | many | TRBJ1-2 | NA | TRBV15
TGCAGTGTTCCGACAGGAGACTCCTACGAGCAGTACTTC | CSVPTGDSYEQYF | NA | TRBJ2-7 | NA | TRBV20-1
TGTGCCAGCACTACAGGGCTCATGAACACTGAAGCTTTCTTT | CASTTGLMNTEAFF | many | TRBJ1-1 | NA | TRBV6-5
TGTGCCAGCAGCCACTGGGGCCGAGGGGAACAGGGCGGCTACACCTTC | CASSHWGRGEQGGYTF | many | TRBJ1-2 | NA | TRBV12-3/TRBV12-4
TGCAGTGCGAACACCGCGGGGTATGGCTACACCTTC | CSANTAGYGYTF | many | TRBJ1-2 | NA | TRBV20-1
TGTGCCAGCAGCTTAGATGATTCAGAAGCTTTCTTT | CASSLDDSEAFF | many | TRBJ1-1 | NA | TRBV11-2
TGTGCCAGCAGCCGGCCCCAGGGGTTCGACACCGGGGAGCTGTTTTTT | CASSRPQGFDTGELFF | NA | TRBJ2-2 | NA | TRBV12-3/TRBV12-4
TGTGCCAGTTCGTCCCAACAGAGGGTCTACGAGCAGTACTTC | CASSSQQRVYEQYF | many | TRBJ2-7 | NA | TRBV28
TGTGCCAGCAGTACCCGACAGATTCATGGCTACACCTTC | CASSTRQIHGYTF | many | TRBJ1-2 | NA | TRBV2
TGCAGCATTGAAACAGGGGGCGTGGGAGCTTTCTTT | CSIETGGVGAFF | few | TRBJ1-1 | TRBD1 | TRBV29-1
TGCGCCAGCAAATTTGGCGGGGGCCCTTCCTACGAGCAGTACTTC | CASKFGGGPSYEQYF | many | TRBJ2-7 | NA | TRBV10-2
TGTGCCAGCAGTTACCAGCCGGCCCCAGGGGCGGAGGGGGCCAACGTCCTGACTTTC | CASSYQPAPGAEGANVLTF | many | TRBJ2-6 | NA | TRBV6-2/TRBV6-3
TGTGCCAGCAGTTTATCGATTGGGGGACGGGAAGCTTTCTTT | CASSLSIGGREAFF | many | TRBJ1-1 | NA | TRBV27
TGTGCCAGCAGCTTAGGAGCGACTAGCGGATATACGCAGTATTTT | CASSLGATSGYTQYF | NA | TRBJ2-3 | TRBD2 | TRBV7-9
TGTGCCAGCAGTTTAGGGCCCCCATGGGGGTCCAATCAGCCCCAGCATTTT | CASSLGPPWGSNQPQHF | many | TRBJ1-5 | NA | TRBV28
TGTGCCAGCAGTTTATGGGACAGGGGGGCCTACGAGCAGTACTTC | CASSLWDRGAYEQYF | many | TRBJ2-7 | TRBD1 | TRBV28
TGCAGCGTTGAAAGGCTACAGGGGTACACCGGGGAGCTGTTTTTT | CSVERLQGYTGELFF | many | TRBJ2-2 | TRBD1 | TRBV29-1
TGCAGCGTCGAGGGTCGCCAAGAGACCCAGTACTTC | CSVEGRQETQYF | few | TRBJ2-5 | NA | TRBV29-1
TGCGCCAGCAGCTTGGTTTCTGCGGGGGTAAGCTCCTACGAGCAGTACTTC | CASSLVSAGVSSYEQYF | many | TRBJ2-7 | TRBD2 | TRBV5-1
TGTGCCAGCAGTTTGATGGGGGTAGTCTACGAGCAGTACTTC | CASSLMGVVYEQYF | once | TRBJ2-7 | NA | TRBV12-3/TRBV12-4
TGTGCCAGCAGTTTGAGGGGGCGGGTCGGGGAGCTGTTTTTT | CASSLRGRVGELFF | NA | TRBJ2-2 | TRBD1 | TRBV27
TGTGCCAGAAGCAAGACAGGGGGGAACACTGAAGCTTTCTTT | CARSKTGGNTEAFF | NA | TRBJ1-1 | TRBD1 | TRBV9
TGCAGTGCAGCGGGCCCATCCTACGAGCAGTACTTC | CSAAGPSYEQYF | many | TRBJ2-7 | NA | TRBV20-1
TGTGCCAGCAGTGAAGAACTTAGCTCCTACAATGAGCAGTTCTTC | CASSEELSSYNEQFF | NA | TRBJ2-1 | NA | TRBV6-1
TGTGCCACCAGTGATCCACCGGGACTAGCGGGGGTTAACACAGATACGCAGTATTTT | CATSDPPGLAGVNTDTQYF | NA | TRBJ2-3 | TRBD2 | TRBV6-7
TGTGCCTGGAGTCGGTTTTCTTCCATATATGGCTACACCTTC | CAWSRFSSIYGYTF | NA | TRBJ1-2 | NA | TRBV30
TGCGCCAGCAGCTACCGGCGGAGGGGGTCATGGCAAGAGACCCAGTACTTC | CASSYRRRGSWQETQYF | NA | TRBJ2-5 | NA | TRBV5-1
TGTGCCAGCAGTTCCGACAGGGAGAACGAGCAGTACTTC | CASSSDRENEQYF | many | TRBJ2-7 | TRBD1 | TRBV12-3/TRBV12-4
TGTGCCAGCAGTGAAATTAGGACACATGGCTACACCTTC | CASSEIRTHGYTF | NA | TRBJ1-2 | NA | TRBV6-1